The 20 T cell receptor beta chains in this list originate from one sample, sequenced in a study of PD-L1 blockade in urothelial cancer. Sequencing was performed with immunoSEQ multiplex PCR; in TCRdb, only in-frame clones are kept and a portion is missing. The sample shows 44,000 or so clones, more than 70% of them seen only once. Sample: PBMCs, taken around atezolizumab (anti-PD-L1) treatment. These receptor sequences come from a man older than 75 with urothelial cancer.

This rearrangement joins TRBV19 to TRBJ2-7, with a weak D call TRBD1 (7 bases). The CDR3 has 14 amino acids. V lost 4 bases and J 5 bases, leaving 15 bases between the germline ends. Germline CDR1 reads LNHDA; CDR2 reads SQIVND (reference sequence). CDR3 in amino acids: CASSTSIRGDEQYF. The CDR3 DNA reads as TGTGCCAGTAGTACCTCCATCAGGGGGGACGAGCAGTACTTC.

DNA for the CDR3: TGTGCCAGTAGTGAGTCAACCCCGGGGGCCAACGTCCTGACTTTC. It specifies CASSESTPGANVLTF. The J gene is TRBJ2-6, the V gene TRBV19; no firm D call. Germline CDR1 is LNHDA and CDR2 is SQIVND (reference sequence). This CDR3 has 15 residues. Trimming took off 5 bases at V and 4 bases at J, with 12 bases between the two ends.

The genes are TRBV18 and TRBJ2-5; TRBD1 aligns across 8 bases. Germline CDR1 reads KGHSH; CDR2 reads LQKENI. V lost 3 bases to trimming and J lost 4 bases; unmatched junction nucleotides: 7. This CDR3 is 15 amino acids long. CDR3: CASSPSRGLGETQYF. The CDR3 nucleotides are TGTGCCAGCTCACCCAGCAGGGGGCTAGGAGAGACCCAGTACTTC.

The rearrangement links TRBV6-6 to TRBJ2-1; D possibly corresponds to TRBD2 (7 bases). Per germline, CDR1 MNHNY and CDR2 SVGAGI (reference sequence). The germline V and J ends were trimmed by 8 bases and 3 bases, with 20 bases remaining between them. The length of the CDR3 is 16 residues. The CDR3 region has the DNA TGTGCCAGCCGTCTCACAGGGCTAGCGGTCTACAATGAGCAGTTCTTC. Amino acids: CASRLTGLAVYNEQFF.

This chain joins TRBV27 and TRBJ2-3; D possibly corresponds to TRBD2 (6 bases). This CDR3 region has 19 residues. Germline-derived CDR1 and CDR2 are MNHEY and SMNVEV (reference sequence). Trimming left V 4 bases short and J 0 bases short, with 23 bases between. In DNA form, the CDR3 reads TGTGCCAGCAGTTGGGGCTTCGGCGTGGAGGGGACTAGCACAGATACGCAGTATTTT. Translation: CASSWGFGVEGTSTDTQYF.

This clone was seen a single time. The V gene is TRBV2, the J gene TRBJ2-7; TRBD2 agrees at 15 bases. The CDR3 consists of 14 residues. CDR1 is SNHLY and CDR2 is FYNNEI in the germline V gene. V was pared by 5 bases and J by 6 bases, with 2 bases of the junction left unmatched. The chain's CDR3 is CASSPGLAGGEQYF. In DNA form, the CDR3 reads TGTGCCAGCAGTCCGGGACTAGCGGGAGGCGAGCAGTACTTC.

The V call is TRBV10-3, the J call TRBJ2-7, with 11 bases lining up with TRBD1. There are 15 residues in the CDR3. From germline, CDR1 is ENHRY and CDR2 SYGVKD. Trimming cost V 7 bases and J 6 bases; bases outside gene matches: 11. CDR3 bases: TGTGCCATCACGGACGGGACAGGGGGGGTTGGCGAGCAGTACTTC. Residues: CAITDGTGGVGEQYF.

J is TRBJ2-7 and V is TRBV6-6, with 11 bases fitting TRBD1. With 6 bases clipped from V and 6 bases from J, the junction kept 4 bases outside the gene matches. The CDR3 has 13 amino acids. The germline gives CDR1 MNHNY, CDR2 SVGAGI (reference sequence). The CDR3, as DNA: TGTGCCAGCAGCCTGGACAGGGGGCGCGAGCAGTACTTC. Translated: CASSLDRGREQYF.

The V and J genes are TRBV7-8 and TRBJ2-3; 11 bases agree with TRBD2. Germline-derived CDR1 and CDR2 are SGHVS and FQNEAQ. V shed 5 bases and J 2 bases; nucleotides not matched to a gene: 6. The CDR3 covers 16 residues. This CDR3 reads CASSPGTSGYTDTQYF. CDR3 nucleotide sequence: TGTGCCAGCAGCCCTGGGACTAGCGGCTACACAGATACGCAGTATTTT.

The V call is TRBV18, the J call TRBJ1-2, with a weak D call TRBD1 (6 bases). V dropped 3 bases and J dropped 3 bases, with 14 bases sitting between them. The CDR3 loop spans 15 amino acids. CDR1 KGHSH and CDR2 LQKENI come from the germline V gene. The CDR3 DNA sequence: TGTGCCAGCTCACCGCCGGACAGAAATTACTATGGCTACACCTTC. It specifies CASSPPDRNYYGYTF.

The gene calls are TRBV28 and TRBJ1-2; 7 bases match TRBD1. The CDR3 loop spans 14 amino acids. Germline V gene lookup returns CDR1 MDHEN and CDR2 SYDVKM. V dropped 8 bases and J dropped 3; count of bases not matched to a gene: 9. The CDR3 here is CASRTGRSDYGYTF. The CDR3 DNA sequence: TGTGCCAGCCGGACAGGCAGGTCCGACTATGGCTACACCTTC.

V is TRBV7-2 and J is TRBJ1-4, with TRBD1 as a possible D gene (5 bases). From germline, CDR1 is SGHTA and CDR2 FQGNSA. The CDR3 has 16 residues. The V gene lost 3 bases and the J gene lost 5 bases, with 16 bases spanning the gap. CDR3 sequence (DNA): TGTGCCAGCAGCTTTCTTAGGGCAGGGCAAAATGAAAAACTGTTTTTT. Encoded protein: CASSFLRAGQNEKLFF.

The rearrangement links TRBV6-5 to TRBJ1-3; no firm D call. This CDR3 comprises 12 residues. Germline values: CDR1 MNHEY, CDR2 SVGAGI. Trimming pared 11 bases from V and 3 bases from J, leaving 11 bases between. The CDR3 reads CASWEFGNTIYF. In DNA, the CDR3 is TGTGCCTCGTGGGAGTTTGGAAACACCATATATTTT.

This sequence joins TRBV30 and TRBJ2-7; D not resolved. The CDR3 covers 11 residues. Germline V CDR1 and CDR2: GTSNPN, SVGIG (reference sequence). V was cut by 7 bases and J by 9 bases, with 16 bases left in between. In DNA form, the CDR3 reads TGTGCCTTCCGGTCCGCCAGGTCGCAGTACTTC. Translating gives CAFRSARSQYF.

This clone was recorded once. CDR3 in DNA: TGCGCCAGCAGCCAAGGGAGGATGGAGGCCCGGAACACTGAAGCTTTCTTT. Amino acids: CASSQGRMEARNTEAFF. The genes are TRBV5-1 and TRBJ1-1; D not resolved. The CDR3 sequence is 17 residues long. Germline-derived CDR1 and CDR2 are SGHRS and YFSETQ. V gave up 4 bases and J gave up 1 base, with 20 bases separating them.

V and J are TRBV11-2 and TRBJ2-7; D is uncertain. Germline assignment: CDR1 SGHAT and CDR2 FQNNGV. This CDR3 region has 14 residues. V lost 0 bases, J lost 3 bases, and 9 bases lay in between. The CDR3 region has the DNA TGTGCCAGCAGCTTAGAGGTCACTTACTACGAGCAGTACTTC. Protein sequence: CASSLEVTYYEQYF.

This clone has only one observation. The chain is built from TRBV5-6 and TRBJ2-2; TRBD1 matches 7 bases. This CDR3 contains 15 residues. Unmatched junction bases numbered 6, after V lost 5 bases and J lost 2 bases. Germline CDR1 SGHDT, CDR2 YYEEEE. The CDR3 DNA sequence: TGTGCCAGCAGATTATACAGGGGAAACACCGGGGAGCTGTTTTTT. Protein: CASRLYRGNTGELFF.

The rearrangement links TRBV28 to TRBJ2-2; 7 positions agree with TRBD2. V lost 2 bases and J lost 1; bases outside the gene matches: 1. CDR3 length equals 15 residues. From germline, CDR1 is MDHEN and CDR2 SYDVKM. DNA of the CDR3: TGTGCCAGCAGTTTAGAGCGGGGGAACACCGGGGAGCTGTTTTTT. Amino acids: CASSLERGNTGELFF.

This clone was observed once. The chain recombines TRBV12-5 with TRBJ2-5; 9 positions match TRBD1. Germline values: CDR1 LGHNT, CDR2 FRNRAP. V dropped 4 bases and J dropped 5; count of bases not matched to a gene: 5. The CDR3 extends over 14 amino acids. The CDR3 DNA follows: TGTGCTAGTGGTTCCGGACAGGGGTGGGAGACCCAGTACTTC. The encoded protein is CASGSGQGWETQYF. The whole variable domain, remainder taken from reference TRBV12-5 and TRBJ2-5, is DARVTQTPRHKVTEMGQEVTMRCQPILGHNTVFWYRQTMMQGLELLAYFRNRAPLDDSGMPKDRFSAEMPDATLATLKIQPSEPRDSAVYFCASGSGQGWETQYFGPGTRLLVL.

The chain uses TRBV15 and TRBJ2-7; D is unresolved. This CDR3 comprises 13 residues. Trimming took 5 bases from V and 3 from J, leaving 11 bases between them. Germline values: CDR1 LNHNV, CDR2 YYDKDF (reference sequence). The CDR3 DNA reads TGTGCCACCAGCGCTCGTGGCCTCTACGAGCAGTACTTC. Residues: CATSARGLYEQYF.